Below are 4 T cell receptor beta chains sequenced from a single sample in a study of beta chain features in type 1 diabetes. Whole-study findings and limits: Shorter TCRB CDR3s, moderately but significantly so, were found in Type 1 diabetes patients in all four CD4+ subsets.

Investigators reverse transcribed all isolated RNA, so they sequenced expressed TCRB transcripts. Assay: immunoSEQ multiplex PCR; the TCRdb copy retains only in-frame clones and omits some. The repertoire consists of about 700,000 clones, with roughly 13% occurring once and the leading ten covering roughly 0.022%. These TCRs are of unknown antigen specificity. The sequenced sample was naive CD4+ T cells from blood. These receptors all stem from a man younger than 35 with type 1 diabetes.

This clone was seen only a few times. Other DNA sequences of this sample code for an identical CDR3. The rearrangement joins TRBV30 to TRBJ1-1; no reliable D call. The CDR3 totals 11 residues. CDR1 is GTSNPN and CDR2 is SVGIG in the germline V gene (reference sequence). V lost 0 bases and J lost 5, with 4 bases in between. In DNA, the CDR3 is TGTGCCTGGAGTGTTTTGACTGAAGCTTTCTTT. Its protein is CAWSVLTEAFF.

This clone has a handful of counts. The chain combines TRBV29-1 with TRBJ1-1; D not resolved. V gave up 2 bases and J gave up 4 bases, with 8 bases separating them. Germline assignment: CDR1 SQVTM and CDR2 ANQGSEA. This CDR3 comprises 12 residues. CDR3 DNA: TGCAGCGTTGAATTGGGGAGCACTGAAGCTTTCTTT. The encoded protein is CSVELGSTEAFF.

Regarding this clone: The sample has other DNA sequences that encode this CDR3 too. This chain connects TRBV19 to TRBJ2-3, with 10 nucleotides matching TRBD1. Trimming took 3 bases from V and 3 from J; bases not matched to a gene: 0. The CDR3 has 14 amino acids. Germline loops: CDR1 LNHDA, CDR2 SQIVND (reference sequence). The chain's CDR3 is CASSMGQGTDTQYF. The CDR3, as DNA: TGTGCCAGTAGTATGGGACAGGGGACAGATACGCAGTATTTT.

This clone has just a few counts. V gene TRBV30 combines with J gene TRBJ1-2, with D possibly matching TRBD1 (5 bases). Germline CDR1 reads GTSNPN; CDR2 reads SVGIG (reference sequence). The CDR3 totals 14 residues. V lost 2 bases to trimming and J lost 7 bases, with 17 bases between them. The chain's CDR3 is CAWSIGHGASGYTF. The DNA for the CDR3 is TGTGCCTGGAGTATAGGTCACGGGGCGAGTGGCTACACCTTC.